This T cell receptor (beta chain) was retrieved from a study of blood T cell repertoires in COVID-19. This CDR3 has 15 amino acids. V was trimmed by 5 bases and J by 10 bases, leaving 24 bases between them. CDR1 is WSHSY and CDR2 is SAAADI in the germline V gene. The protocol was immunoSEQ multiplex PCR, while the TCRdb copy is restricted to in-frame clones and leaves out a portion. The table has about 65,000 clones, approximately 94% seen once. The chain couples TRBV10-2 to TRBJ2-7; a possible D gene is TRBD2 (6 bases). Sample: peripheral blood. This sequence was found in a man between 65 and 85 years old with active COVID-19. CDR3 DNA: TGCGCCAGCAGTCCTCTAGGGACTTTTACAGGTGGTCAGTACGTC. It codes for CASSPLGTFTGGQYV.